This TCR beta chain was identified in a study of blood T cell repertoires in COVID-19. Produced via immunoSEQ multiplex PCR; TCRdb's table is partial and in-frame only. The top ten clones hold about 10% of a sample with about 140,000 clones, about nine tenths of them seen once. The germline CDR1 and CDR2 sequences are SGHTA and FQGNSA. V lost 5 bases and J lost 0; bases outside the gene matches: 7. The CDR3 contains 16 residues. The chain couples TRBV7-2 to TRBJ2-1, with 7 bases that match TRBD2. The sequenced material came from peripheral blood. The clonotype comes from a man in his fifties or sixties with active or convalescent COVID-19. CDR3 residues: CASSDAGGSSYNEQFF. In nucleotides, the CDR3 is TGTGCCAGCAGCGATGCCGGCGGGAGCTCCTACAATGAGCAGTTCTTC. Variable domain in full (rest from reference TRBV7-2 and TRBJ2-1): GAGVSQSPSNKVTEKGKDVELRCDPISGHTALYWYRQSLGQGLEFLIYFQGNSAPDKSGLPSDRFSAERTGGSVSTLTIQRTQQEDSAVYLCASSDAGGSSYNEQFFGPGTRLTVL.